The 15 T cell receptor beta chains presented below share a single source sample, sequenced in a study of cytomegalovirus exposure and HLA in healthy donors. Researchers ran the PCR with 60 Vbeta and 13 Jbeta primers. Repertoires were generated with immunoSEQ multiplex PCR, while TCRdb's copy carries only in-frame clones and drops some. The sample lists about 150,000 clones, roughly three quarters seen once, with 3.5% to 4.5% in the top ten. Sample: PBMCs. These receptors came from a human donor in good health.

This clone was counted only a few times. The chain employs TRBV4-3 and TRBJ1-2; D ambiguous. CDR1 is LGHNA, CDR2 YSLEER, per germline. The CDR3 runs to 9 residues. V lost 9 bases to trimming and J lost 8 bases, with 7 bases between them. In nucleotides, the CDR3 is TGCGCCAGGGAGGAGGGCTACACCTTC. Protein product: CAREEGYTF.

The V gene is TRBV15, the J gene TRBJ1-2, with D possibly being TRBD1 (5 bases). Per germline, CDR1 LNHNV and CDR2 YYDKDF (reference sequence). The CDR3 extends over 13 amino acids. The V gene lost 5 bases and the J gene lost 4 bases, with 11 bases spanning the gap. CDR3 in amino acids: CATSGGTLYGYTF. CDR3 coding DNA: TGTGCCACCAGCGGCGGGACGCTCTATGGCTACACCTTC.

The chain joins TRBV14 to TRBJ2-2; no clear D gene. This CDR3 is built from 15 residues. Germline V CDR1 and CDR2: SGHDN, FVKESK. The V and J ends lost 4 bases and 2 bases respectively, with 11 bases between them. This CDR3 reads CASSLRLENTGELFF. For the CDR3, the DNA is TGTGCCAGCAGCCTTCGTCTAGAAAACACCGGGGAGCTGTTTTTT.

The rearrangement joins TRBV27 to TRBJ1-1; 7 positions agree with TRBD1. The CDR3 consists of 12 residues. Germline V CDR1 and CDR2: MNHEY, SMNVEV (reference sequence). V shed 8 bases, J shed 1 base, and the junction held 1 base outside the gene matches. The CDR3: CASWTGNTEAFF. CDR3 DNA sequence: TGTGCCAGCTGGACAGGGAACACTGAAGCTTTCTTT.

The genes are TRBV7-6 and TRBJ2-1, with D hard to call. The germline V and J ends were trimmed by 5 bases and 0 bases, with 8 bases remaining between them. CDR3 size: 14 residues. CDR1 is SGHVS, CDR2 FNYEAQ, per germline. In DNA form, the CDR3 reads TGTGCCAGCAGCGCCATTAGCTCCTACAATGAGCAGTTCTTC. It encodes CASSAISSYNEQFF.

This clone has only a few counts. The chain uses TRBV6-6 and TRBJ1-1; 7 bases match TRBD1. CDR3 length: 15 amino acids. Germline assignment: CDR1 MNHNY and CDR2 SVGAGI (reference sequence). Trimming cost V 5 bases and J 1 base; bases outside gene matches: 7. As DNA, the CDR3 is TGTGCCAGCAGTCTCCCCGACAGGGAGAACACTGAAGCTTTCTTT. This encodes CASSLPDRENTEAFF.

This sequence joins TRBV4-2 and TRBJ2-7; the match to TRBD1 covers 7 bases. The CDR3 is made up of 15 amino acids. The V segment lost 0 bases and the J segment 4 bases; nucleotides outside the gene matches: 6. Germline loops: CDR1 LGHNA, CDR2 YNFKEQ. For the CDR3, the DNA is TGTGCCAGCAGCCAAGAAGAGGGGGCCTTGTACGAGCAGTACTTC. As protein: CASSQEEGALYEQYF.

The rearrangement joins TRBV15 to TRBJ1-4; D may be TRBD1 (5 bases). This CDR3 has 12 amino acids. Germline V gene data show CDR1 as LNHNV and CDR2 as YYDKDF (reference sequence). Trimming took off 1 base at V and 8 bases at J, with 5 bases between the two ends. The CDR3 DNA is TGTGCCACCAGCAGAGCAGGGGAAAAACTGTTTTTT. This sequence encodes CATSRAGEKLFF.

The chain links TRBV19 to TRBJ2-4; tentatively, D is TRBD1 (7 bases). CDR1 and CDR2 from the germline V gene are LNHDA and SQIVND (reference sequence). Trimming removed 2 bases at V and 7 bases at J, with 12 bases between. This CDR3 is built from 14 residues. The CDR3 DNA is TGTGCCAGTAGTATAAAGGGGGGACAGAACATTCAGTACTTC. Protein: CASSIKGGQNIQYF.

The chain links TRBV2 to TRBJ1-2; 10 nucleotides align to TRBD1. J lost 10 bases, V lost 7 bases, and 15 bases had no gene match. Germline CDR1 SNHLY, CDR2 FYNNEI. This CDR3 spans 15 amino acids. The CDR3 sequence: CASTGRGGTGEDYTF. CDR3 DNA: TGTGCCAGCACCGGGCGGGGTGGGACAGGGGAGGACTACACCTTC.

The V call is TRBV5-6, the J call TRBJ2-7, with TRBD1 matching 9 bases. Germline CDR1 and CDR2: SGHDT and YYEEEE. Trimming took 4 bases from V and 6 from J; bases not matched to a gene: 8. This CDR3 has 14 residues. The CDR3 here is CASSRGTGLGEQYF. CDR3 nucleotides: TGTGCCAGCAGCCGAGGGACAGGGTTGGGCGAGCAGTACTTC.

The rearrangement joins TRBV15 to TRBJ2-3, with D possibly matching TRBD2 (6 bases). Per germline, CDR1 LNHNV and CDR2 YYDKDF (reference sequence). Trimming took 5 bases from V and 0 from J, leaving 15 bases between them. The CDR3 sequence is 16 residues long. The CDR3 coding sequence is TGTGCCACCAGCCGACGCCCGGGACTCAGCACAGATACGCAGTATTTT. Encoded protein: CATSRRPGLSTDTQYF.

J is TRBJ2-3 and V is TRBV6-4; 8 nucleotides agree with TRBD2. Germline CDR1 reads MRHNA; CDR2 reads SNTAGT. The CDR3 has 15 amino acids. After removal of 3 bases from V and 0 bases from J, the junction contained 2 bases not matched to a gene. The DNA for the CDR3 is TGTGCCAGCAGTGAAGCGGGAGAGAGCACAGATACGCAGTATTTT. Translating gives CASSEAGESTDTQYF.

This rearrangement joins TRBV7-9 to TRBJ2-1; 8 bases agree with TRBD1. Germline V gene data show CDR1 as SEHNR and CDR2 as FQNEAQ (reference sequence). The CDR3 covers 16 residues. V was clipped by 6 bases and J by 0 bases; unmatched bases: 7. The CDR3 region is CASSLQGGNSYNEQFF. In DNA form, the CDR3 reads TGTGCCAGCAGTCTACAGGGGGGCAACTCCTACAATGAGCAGTTCTTC.

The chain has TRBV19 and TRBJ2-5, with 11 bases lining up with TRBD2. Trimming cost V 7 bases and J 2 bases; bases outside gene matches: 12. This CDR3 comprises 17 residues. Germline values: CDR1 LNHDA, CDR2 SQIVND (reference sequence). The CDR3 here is CASTHALLAGGQETQYF. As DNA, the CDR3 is TGTGCCAGTACCCATGCCCTCCTAGCGGGGGGTCAAGAGACCCAGTACTTC.